This T cell receptor (beta chain) was identified in a study of T cell responses to AZD1222 COVID-19 vaccine. Study findings and constraints: Repertoires were obtained only post-peak T cell response. Clonal diversity was possibly underestimated, and white British individuals and females predominated among donors. An increase in Spike-specific TCR breadth and depth was observed after two AZD1222 doses. The study found vaccine-associated CD4 TCRs spanning spike, dominant at 160-218 and 743-854.

The V gene's germline CDR1 is MNHEY and CDR2 SVGAGI. The CDR3 is 11 amino acids. V was clipped by 8 bases and J by 4 bases, with 6 bases between them. Generated by immunoSEQ multiplex PCR, the TCRdb table keeps only in-frame clones and is missing some. The sample records 120,000 to 150,000 clones, 88% being singletons. Comment on this clone: Its antigen is not identified.

The receptor's source is an adult who received the MenACWY meningococcal vaccine as a control. The sequences come from peripheral blood, collected 28 days after the second dose of the MenACWY control vaccine. The chain is built from TRBV6-5 and TRBJ1-5; D is unresolved. CDR3 loop: CASPLNQPQHF. CDR3 DNA sequence: TGTGCCAGCCCCCTAAATCAGCCCCAGCATTTT.